This TCR beta chain was observed in a study of T cells in Graves' hyperthyroidism and ophthalmopathy. Study in general: At initial diagnosis, before any treatment had begun, peripheral blood was obtained. The study's findings and limits: Clonotypes that were expanded in thyroid above 0.001 mostly appeared in blood too. Ophthalmopathy was predicted by the model a median of roughly 6.6 months ahead of onset.

Turning to this clonotype: Its antigen is still unknown.

V dropped 1 base and J dropped 4 bases, with 14 bases sitting between them. This CDR3 spans 16 amino acids. The germline V gene has CDR1 SEHNR and CDR2 FQNEAQ (reference sequence). Researchers took RNA transcripts and amplified the TCR beta CDR3 regions from them. A first-round RT-PCR of the TCR CDR3 used the HTBI primer set. TCRdb itself ran the multiplex PCR reads through MiXCR, one entry per CDR3 protein. The sample yields approximately 560,000 distinct CDR3 sequences, about a sixth seen once. The clonotype originates from a woman younger than 45 with Graves' hyperthyroidism. What was sequenced was blood. The genes are TRBV7-9 and TRBJ2-1, with a weak D call TRBD1 (5 bases). DNA for the CDR3: TGTGCCAGCAGCTTAGTGTGGGGCGCGTATTACAATGAGCAGTTCTTC. Its translation: CASSLVWGAYYNEQFF.